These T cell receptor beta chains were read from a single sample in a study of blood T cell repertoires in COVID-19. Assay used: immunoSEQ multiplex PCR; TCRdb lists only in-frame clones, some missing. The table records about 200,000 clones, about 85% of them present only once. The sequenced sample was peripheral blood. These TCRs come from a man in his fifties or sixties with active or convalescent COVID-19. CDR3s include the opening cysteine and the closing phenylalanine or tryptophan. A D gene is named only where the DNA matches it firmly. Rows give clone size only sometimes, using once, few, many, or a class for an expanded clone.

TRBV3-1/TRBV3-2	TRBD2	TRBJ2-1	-	CASSHRGGGAYNEQFF	TGTGCCAGCAGCCATCGGGGCGGGGGGGCGTACAATGAGCAGTTCTTC
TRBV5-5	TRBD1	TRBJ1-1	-	CASSFQGGMNTEAFF	TGTGCCAGCAGCTTTCAAGGGGGCATGAACACTGAAGCTTTCTTT
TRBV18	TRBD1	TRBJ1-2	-	CASSQGQDQGYTF	TGTGCCAGCTCACAGGGACAGGACCAAGGCTACACCTTC
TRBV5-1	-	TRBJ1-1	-	CASSLPSGQGTMNTEAFF	TGCGCCAGCAGCTTGCCTTCGGGTCAGGGGACCATGAACACTGAAGCTTTCTTT
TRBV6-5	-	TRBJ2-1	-	CASSYSSRGEQFF	TGTGCCAGCAGTTACTCGAGCCGGGGTGAGCAGTTCTTC
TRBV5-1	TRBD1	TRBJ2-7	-	CASSTGQGGYEQYF	TGCGCCAGCAGCACGGGACAGGGGGGGTACGAGCAGTACTTC
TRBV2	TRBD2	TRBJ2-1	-	CASSAAGGQFNEQFF	TGTGCCAGCAGTGCAGCGGGGGGGCAGTTCAATGAGCAGTTCTTC
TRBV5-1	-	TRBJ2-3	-	CASSPDGKSGTDTQYF	TGCGCCAGCAGCCCGGACGGGAAGTCTGGCACAGATACGCAGTATTTT
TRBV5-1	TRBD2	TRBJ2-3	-	CASSLLGGTDTQYF	TGCGCCAGCAGCTTGCTCGGGGGGACAGATACGCAGTATTTT
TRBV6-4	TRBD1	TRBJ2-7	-	CAKTGGYEQYF	TGTGCGAAGACAGGGGGCTACGAGCAGTACTTC
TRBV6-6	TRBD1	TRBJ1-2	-	CASSPGGANYGYTF	TGTGCCAGCAGCCCAGGGGGAGCTAACTATGGCTACACCTTC
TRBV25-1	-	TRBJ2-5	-	CASSESRFYAETQYF	TGTGCCAGCAGTGAATCACGGTTCTACGCGGAGACCCAGTACTTC
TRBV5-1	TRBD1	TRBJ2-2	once	CASSKTGQATGELFF	TGCGCCAGCAGCAAAACGGGACAGGCCACCGGGGAGCTGTTTTTT
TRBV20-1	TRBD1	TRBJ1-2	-	CSASTETGWGYTF	TGCAGTGCTAGTACTGAGACAGGGTGGGGCTACACCTTC
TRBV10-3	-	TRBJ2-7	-	CAISERVSGPSEQYF	TGTGCCATCAGTGAGAGGGTCTCAGGGCCCTCTGAGCAGTACTTC
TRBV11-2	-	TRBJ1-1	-	CASSAVTVNTEAFF	TGTGCCAGCAGCGCCGTCACAGTGAACACTGAAGCTTTCTTT
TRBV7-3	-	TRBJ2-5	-	CASSPRGVGETQYF	TGTGCCAGCAGCCCCAGGGGGGTGGGGGAGACCCAGTACTTC
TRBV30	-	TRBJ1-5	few	CAWSVRRYGGSNQPQHF	TGTGCCTGGAGTGTACGGCGGTACGGGGGTTCCAATCAGCCCCAGCATTTT
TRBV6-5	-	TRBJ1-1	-	CASKQGPNTEAFF	TGTGCCAGCAAGCAGGGGCCAAACACTGAAGCTTTCTTT
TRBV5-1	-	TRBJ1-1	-	CASTIAGNTEAFF	TGCGCCAGCACGATAGCGGGGAACACTGAAGCTTTCTTT
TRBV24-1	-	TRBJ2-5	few	CATSELDTLDSQETQYF	TGTGCCACCAGTGAGTTGGACACCTTGGATAGTCAAGAGACCCAGTACTTC
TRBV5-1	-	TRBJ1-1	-	CASSLMLGNTEAFF	TGCGCCAGCAGCTTGATGCTCGGGAATACTGAAGCTTTCTTT
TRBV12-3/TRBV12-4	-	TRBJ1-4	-	CASSPVGEKLFF	TGTGCCAGCAGTCCAGTCGGGGAAAAACTGTTTTTT
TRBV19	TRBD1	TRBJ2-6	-	CASSTGTGGSGANVLTF	TGTGCCAGTAGTACCGGGACAGGGGGGTCCGGGGCCAACGTCCTGACTTTC
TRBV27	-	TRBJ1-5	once	CASSLLNQPQHF	TGTGCCAGCAGTCTCCTCAATCAGCCCCAGCATTTT
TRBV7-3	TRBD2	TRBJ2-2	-	CASSQTTPASGNTGELFF	TGTGCCAGCAGCCAAACGACCCCGGCTAGCGGGAACACCGGGGAGCTGTTTTTT
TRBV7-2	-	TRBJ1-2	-	CASSFSWGDYGYTF	TGTGCCAGCAGCTTCAGTTGGGGGGACTATGGCTACACCTTC
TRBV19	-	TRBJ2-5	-	CASITREETQYF	TGTGCCAGTATCACTAGGGAAGAGACCCAGTACTTC
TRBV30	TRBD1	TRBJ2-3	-	CAAGTGSDTQYF	TGTGCGGCCGGGACAGGGTCAGATACGCAGTATTTT
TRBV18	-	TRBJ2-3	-	CASSSSRPTDTQYF	TGTGCCAGCTCCTCGTCCCGTCCCACAGATACGCAGTATTTT
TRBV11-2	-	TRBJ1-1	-	CASSRTGDTEAFF	TGTGCCAGCAGCCGAACCGGGGACACTGAAGCTTTCTTT
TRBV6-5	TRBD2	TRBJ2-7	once	CASTPTGTSGAEQYF	TGTGCCAGCACCCCGACCGGGACTAGCGGGGCCGAGCAGTACTTC
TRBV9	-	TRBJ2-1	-	CASSGTGFGEQFF	TGTGCCAGCAGCGGAACAGGGTTCGGTGAGCAGTTCTTC
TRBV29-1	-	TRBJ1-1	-	CSANRGGAREAFF	TGCAGCGCAAACCGCGGGGGGGCTCGTGAAGCTTTCTTT
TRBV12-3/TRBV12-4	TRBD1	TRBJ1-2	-	CASSWDRFYGYTF	TGTGCCAGCAGTTGGGACAGGTTCTATGGCTACACCTTC
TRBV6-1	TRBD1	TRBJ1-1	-	CASSENRGRLTFF	TGTGCCAGCAGTGAAAACAGGGGGCGGTTAACTTTCTTT
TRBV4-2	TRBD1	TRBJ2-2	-	CASSQQDRGGTGELFF	TGTGCCAGCAGCCAACAGGACAGGGGGGGGACCGGGGAGCTGTTTTTT
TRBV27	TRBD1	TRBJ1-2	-	CASVRGRNHRGYTF	TGTGCCAGTGTCAGGGGGCGAAATCACCGTGGCTACACCTTC
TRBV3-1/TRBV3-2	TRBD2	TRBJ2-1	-	CASSQDRAGGHEQFF	TGTGCCAGCAGCCAAGATCGGGCGGGGGGGCATGAGCAGTTCTTC